The 28 T cell receptor beta chains in this list originate from one sample, sequenced in a study of T cells in women clearing cervical HPV infection. The repertoire was sequenced with immunoSEQ multiplex PCR; TCRdb's copy has only in-frame clones and lacks some. The sample's table shows tens of thousands of clones. The sample taken for sequencing was blood buffy coat. The receptors shown here come from a woman aged 18-70 years with a cervical HPV16 infection that either progressed to CIN3+ or cleared (not recorded which).

Comments on this clone: The sequenced fragment ends 3 residues before the CDR3 boundary, so the rest is inferred from the germline J gene. The chain recombines TRBV2 with TRBJ1-2; D might be TRBD1 (6 bases). This CDR3 spans 14 amino acids. Germline CDR1 SNHLY, CDR2 FYNNEI. CDR3 sequence reads: CASSATGSSYDYTF. Partial CDR3 DNA: TGTGCCAGCAGTGCGACAGGTTCGTCGTACGAC.

About this clone itself: Read coverage stops 3 residues before the CDR3 terminus; the germline J gene supplies the remainder. V gene TRBV19 combines with J gene TRBJ2-5; 7 nucleotides agree with TRBD2. The ends lost 7 bases at V and 4 bases at J; junction bases unmatched: 9. Germline CDR1 LNHDA, CDR2 SQIVND (reference sequence). CDR3 length: 14 residues. The CDR3 bases that were read are TGTGCCAGTACAGCGCGGGAGTGTCTAGAGACC. It translates to CASTARECLET. The whole CDR3 is CASTARECLETQYF. Drawing the rest from reference TRBV19 and TRBJ2-5, the complete variable domain is DGGITQSPKYLFRKEGQNVTLSCEQNLNHDAMYWYRQDPGQGLRLIYYSQIVNDFQKGDIAEGYSVSREKKESFPLTVTSAQKNPTAFYLCASTARECLETQYFGPGTRLLVL.

On this clone: The read terminates 3 residues before the CDR3 end, so the remaining end is supplied by the germline J gene. V and J are TRBV30 and TRBJ2-1; 7 bases are shared with TRBD1. The CDR3 runs to 15 residues. Trimming cost V 3 bases and J 7 bases; bases outside gene matches: 12. CDR1 is GTSNPN and CDR2 is SVGIG in the germline V gene (reference sequence). CDR3 residues: CAWRYQRHRGNEQFF. Incomplete CDR3 DNA: TGTGCCTGGAGATACCAGAGGCACAGGGGTAATGAG.

Regarding this clone: From the germline J gene comes the end of the CDR3, since the read stops 3 residues before it. The V gene is TRBV4-1, the J gene TRBJ2-3, with 8 bases that match TRBD2. The CDR3 has 15 amino acids. J gave up 3 bases and V 3 bases, and 5 bases lay outside the gene matches. Germline assignment: CDR1 MGHRA and CDR2 YSYEKL. CDR3 region: CASSQGLGTTDTQYF. CDR3 bases read: TGCGCCAGCAGCCAGGGACTAGGAACGACAGATACG.

Remarks on this clone: The CDR3 end falls 3 residues outside the read, so it is completed with the germline J gene. V and J are TRBV11-3 and TRBJ2-7; unclear D gene. Germline assignment: CDR1 SGHNT and CDR2 YENEEA. V gave up 2 bases and J gave up 0 bases, with 5 bases separating them. The CDR3 length is 13 residues. CDR3 bases read: TGTGCCAGCAGCTTAACCAGCTCCTACGAG. Translation: CASSLTSSYE. The whole CDR3 protein reads CASSLTSSYEQYF.

The DNA read from the CDR3 is TGCGCCAGCAGACGGGGGGCAGGACCAAATGAAAAA. It specifies CASRRGAGPNEK. The whole CDR3 protein reads CASRRGAGPNEKLFF. The chain is built from TRBV10-2 and TRBJ1-4; possible D gene TRBD1, 6 bases. The read is 3 residues too short to cover the CDR3 end, so that end is filled in from the germline J gene. Germline V gene data show CDR1 as WSHSY and CDR2 as SAAADI. The CDR3 is made up of 15 amino acids. The ends were cut back, 6 bases at V and 5 bases at J, with 16 bases in the middle.

Of note for this clone: The read gets to within 3 residues of the CDR3 end, and the germline J gene fills in the rest. The V call is TRBV11-2, the J call TRBJ1-1, with TRBD1 as a possible D gene (6 bases). The CDR3 extends over 14 amino acids. Trimming removed 3 bases from V and 3 bases from J, with 11 bases in between. CDR1 SGHAT and CDR2 FQNNGV come from the germline V gene. CDR3 loop: CASSFSQGYTEAFF. The part of the CDR3 DNA that was read is TGTGCCAGCAGCTTCTCACAGGGCTACACTGAA.

Regarding this clone: The DNA ends 3 residues before the CDR3 does, and the rest of the CDR3 is filled in from the germline J gene. The chain is built from TRBV20-1 and TRBJ2-7, with 10 positions matching TRBD2. Germline values: CDR1 DFQATT, CDR2 SNEGSKA (reference sequence). V shed 0 bases, J shed 3 bases, and the junction held 11 bases outside the gene matches. The CDR3 loop spans 17 amino acids. CDR3 DNA (partial): TGCAGTGCTAGAGATATCCTCCAGCGGGGGGGATTCTACGAG. Amino acid sequence: CSARDILQRGGFYE. The complete CDR3 sequence is CSARDILQRGGFYEQYF.

On this clone: Read sequence stops 3 residues before the CDR3 end, and the germline J gene provides the missing end. This chain uses TRBV13 with TRBJ1-3; maybe TRBD1 (6 bases). Germline CDR1 and CDR2: PRHDT and FYEKMQ (reference sequence). CDR3 size: 14 residues. Trimming stripped 5 bases from V and 3 bases from J, with 11 bases between. CDR3 sequence reads: CASSLDRSGNTIYF. Incomplete CDR3 DNA: TGTGCCAGCAGCCTTGACAGGAGTGGAAACACC. The full variable domain, with the rest looked up from reference TRBV13 and TRBJ1-3, is AAGVIQSPRHLIKEKRETATLKCYPIPRHDTVYWYQQGPGQDPQFLISFYEKMQSDKGSIPDRFSAQQFSDYHSELNMSSLELGDSALYFCASSLDRSGNTIYFGEGSWLTVV.

Of note for this clone: The sequenced fragment ends 3 residues before the CDR3 boundary, so the rest is inferred from the germline J gene. This chain joins TRBV5-1 and TRBJ2-7; D perhaps matches TRBD1 (5 bases). Germline assignment: CDR1 SGHRS and CDR2 YFSETQ. The germline V and J ends were trimmed by 0 bases and 0 bases, with 16 bases remaining between them. CDR3 length: 17 residues. The chain's CDR3 is CASSLGPPRTSSYEQYF. The CDR3 bases that were read are TGCGCCAGCAGCTTGGGTCCCCCAAGGACAAGCTCCTACGAG.

A note on this clone: The CDR3 end falls 3 residues outside the read, so it is completed with the germline J gene. The chain recombines TRBV16 with TRBJ2-5, with 11 bases aligning to TRBD1. J lost 1 base, V lost 6 bases, and 7 bases had no gene match. Germline V gene data show CDR1 as KGHSY and CDR2 as FQNENV. The CDR3 extends over 16 amino acids. The covered CDR3 bases are TGTGCCAGCAGTCGCGGGACAGGGGGTTTCCAAGAGACC. This codes for CASSRGTGGFQET. The entire CDR3 sequence reads CASSRGTGGFQETQYF.

In regard to this clone: The read finishes 3 residues shy of the CDR3 end, and the germline J gene is used to complete it. This chain connects TRBV5-6 to TRBJ1-1; D possibly corresponds to TRBD1 (5 bases). Looked up from germline, CDR1 is SGHDT and CDR2 is YYEEEE. The CDR3 length is 15 residues. V lost 4 bases and J 5 bases, leaving 18 bases between the germline ends. The covered CDR3 bases are TGTGCCAGCAGCCCCCCCGACGGGGGTTGGACTGAA. This gives the protein CASSPPDGGWTE. In full, the CDR3 is CASSPPDGGWTEAFF. The variable domain in full, with the rest retrieved from reference TRBV5-6 and TRBJ1-1, is DAGVTQSPTHLIKTRGQQVTLRCSPKSGHDTVSWYQQALGQGPQFIFQYYEEEERQRGNFPDRFSGHQFPNYSSELNVNALLLGDSALYLCASSPPDGGWTEAFFGQGTRLTVV.

For this clone: From the germline J gene comes the end of the CDR3, since the read stops 3 residues before it. The chain joins TRBV10-3 to TRBJ2-3; the D call may be TRBD1 or TRBD2 (7 bases each). Germline V gene data show CDR1 as ENHRY and CDR2 as SYGVKD. V lost 2 bases, J lost 3 bases, and 15 bases lay in between. The CDR3 covers 16 residues. CDR3 sequence reads: CAISETTGEGTDTQYF. CDR3 DNA, as far as it was read: TGTGCCATCAGTGAGACCACAGGGGAGGGGACAGATACG.

In regard to this clone: Read sequence stops 3 residues before the CDR3 end, and the germline J gene provides the missing end. The chain combines TRBV6-2 or TRBV6-3 with TRBJ2-3, with TRBD2 matching over 7 bases. The CDR3 sequence is 10 residues long. Germline V gives CDR1 MNHEY, CDR2 SVGEGT. The sequenced part of the CDR3 DNA is TGTGCCAGCAGAGCGGGGACG. It codes for CASRAGT. The whole CDR3 protein reads CASRAGTQYF.

Comment on this clone: From the germline J gene comes the end of the CDR3, since the read stops 3 residues before it. The V and J genes are TRBV2 and TRBJ1-6, with 7 nucleotides matching TRBD1. Germline CDR1 SNHLY, CDR2 FYNNEI. V lost 10 bases, J lost 7 bases, and 10 bases stayed unmatched. The CDR3 consists of 14 residues. Partial CDR3 DNA: TGTGCCACCTCAAACAGGGGTTTGAATTCACCC. Its protein is CATSNRGLNSP. In full, the CDR3 is CATSNRGLNSPLHF.

As to this clone: Compared with germline, one end of the junction differs, possibly owing to a read error. The CDR3 end lies 3 residues beyond the end of the read and is filled in from the germline J gene. V is TRBV5-6 and J is TRBJ2-3; no reliable D call. Per the germline V gene, CDR1 is SGHDT and CDR2 is YYEEEE. The CDR3 length is 12 residues. The CDR3 loop is CASTGSTETQYF. CDR3 DNA, as far as it was read: TGTGCCAGCACCGGCTCTACAGAGACG.

The chain's CDR3 is CASRSGGFAKETQYF. CDR3 DNA, as far as it was read: TGTGCCAGTAGGAGCGGGGGGTTTGCCAAAGAGACC. The chain joins TRBV19 to TRBJ2-5; 9 nucleotides agree with TRBD2. The read finishes 3 residues shy of the CDR3 end, and the germline J gene is used to complete it. The CDR3 runs 15 residues. Trimming cost V 6 bases and J 3 bases; bases outside gene matches: 8. Per the germline V gene, CDR1 is LNHDA and CDR2 is SQIVND (reference sequence).

The CDR3 sequence is CASSESLTGTQYF. The CDR3 DNA, read in part, is TGTGCCAGCAGTGAATCCCTTACAGGGACC. The J gene is TRBJ2-5, the V gene TRBV2; D might be TRBD1 (5 bases). The CDR3 end lies 3 residues beyond the end of the read and is filled in from the germline J gene. Germline V gene data show CDR1 as SNHLY and CDR2 as FYNNEI. The germline V and J ends were trimmed by 2 bases and 7 bases, with 11 bases remaining between them. This CDR3 has 13 residues.

As to this clone: The read halts 3 residues ahead of the CDR3 end, with the missing end drawn from the germline J gene. V and J are TRBV7-3 and TRBJ2-1; possibly TRBD1 for D (6 bases). CDR1 SGHTA and CDR2 FQGTGA come from the germline V gene. V lost 4 bases, J lost 4 bases, and 17 bases lay in between. The CDR3 is 16 amino acids. CDR3 sequence: CASSSRRAGAYNEQFF. The CDR3 DNA, read in part, is TGTGCCAGCAGCTCAAGACGGGCAGGGGCATACAATGAG.

Remarks on this clone: The read is 3 residues too short to cover the CDR3 end, so that end is filled in from the germline J gene. The chain employs TRBV2 and TRBJ2-1; D not resolved. This CDR3 region has 11 residues. The germline V gene has CDR1 SNHLY and CDR2 FYNNEI. Trimming took 4 bases from V and 5 from J, leaving 3 bases between them. CDR3 DNA (partial): TGTGCCAGCAGTGGGCACAATGAG. Translating it yields CASSGHNE. The CDR3 reads in full as CASSGHNEQFF.

The chain's CDR3 is CASSPSVQETQYF. The CDR3 DNA, read in part, is TGTGCCAGCTCCCCTAGCGTCCAAGAGACC. J is TRBJ2-5 and V is TRBV18, with D tentatively TRBD2 (6 bases). The CDR3 end lies 3 residues beyond the end of the read and is filled in from the germline J gene. Trimming pared 6 bases from V and 1 base from J, leaving 9 bases between. In germline, CDR1 is KGHSH, CDR2 LQKENI. The length of the CDR3 is 13 residues.

Notes on this clone: Read sequence stops 3 residues before the CDR3 end, and the germline J gene provides the missing end. The same CDR3 arises from other DNA sequences in this sample as well. The chain employs TRBV18 and TRBJ2-5; D not resolved. This CDR3 region has 16 residues. The germline gives CDR1 KGHSH, CDR2 LQKENI. Trimming took off 3 bases at V and 5 bases at J, with 19 bases between the two ends. The CDR3 bases that were read are TGTGCCAGCTCACCCTCTCGGGTTACGGGTCCGGAGACC. Its translation: CASSPSRVTGPET. The full CDR3 is CASSPSRVTGPETQYF.

As concerns this clone: The missing CDR3 end, 3 residues past where the read stops, is filled in from the germline J gene. The chain couples TRBV5-1 to TRBJ2-5, with D possibly TRBD1 on 6 matching bases. Trimming cost V 4 bases and J 5 bases, with 15 bases left between them. CDR1 is SGHRS, CDR2 YFSETQ, per germline. The CDR3 sequence is 14 residues long. Partial CDR3 DNA: TGCGCCAGCAGCCGCACCAGGGGCGGCGAGACC. Translated, it gives CASSRTRGGET. The whole CDR3 sequence reads CASSRTRGGETQYF.

Worth noting for this clone: The read ends 3 residues before the CDR3 terminus; that terminus is restored from the germline J gene. The chain has TRBV6-2 or TRBV6-3 and TRBJ2-5; 10 bases align to TRBD1. The CDR3 contains 15 residues. Germline values: CDR1 MNHEY, CDR2 SVGEGT. V gave up 0 bases and J gave up 5 bases; unmatched junction bases: 3. The CDR3 loop reads CASSYSPDRGETQYF. CDR3 DNA (partial): TGTGCCAGCAGTTACTCTCCGGACAGGGGGGAGACC.

For this clone: Sequencing ends 3 residues short of the CDR3 end; the germline J gene provides the rest. V usage is TRBV6-2 or TRBV6-3 and J usage is TRBJ2-3; 10 bases align to TRBD2. The CDR3 is 13 amino acids. Germline CDR1 is MNHEY and CDR2 is SVGEGT. V shed 11 bases, J shed 1 base, and the junction held 3 bases outside the gene matches. CDR3: CAASGGGTDTQYF. The sequenced CDR3 bases are TGTGCCGCGAGCGGGGGGGGCACAGATACG.

To note about this clone: The read halts 3 residues ahead of the CDR3 end, with the missing end drawn from the germline J gene. The chain employs TRBV2 and TRBJ2-3; D is ambiguous. This CDR3 comprises 15 residues. Trimming left V 0 bases short and J 7 bases short, with 14 bases between. Germline lookup yields CDR1 SNHLY and CDR2 FYNNEI. This CDR3 is CASSEARPATNTQYF. CDR3 bases read: TGTGCCAGCAGTGAAGCGCGGCCAGCGACGAATACG.

Notes on this clone: The DNA ends 3 residues before the CDR3 does, and the rest of the CDR3 is filled in from the germline J gene. The J gene is TRBJ2-3, the V gene TRBV7-9; D possibly corresponds to TRBD2 (6 bases). The CDR3 runs to 15 residues. Germline V gene data show CDR1 as SEHNR and CDR2 as FQNEAQ (reference sequence). V was shortened by 6 bases and J by 4 bases, with 17 bases between the two germline ends. CDR3 DNA, as far as it was read: TGTGCCAGCAGTCTAGGAGGGGTTTCCCCAGATACG. It specifies CASSLGGVSPDT. The full CDR3 protein is CASSLGGVSPDTQYF.

The CDR3 sequence is CSAREGVSQPQHF. CDR3 bases read: TGCAGTGCTAGGGAGGGGGTAAGTCAGCCC. The chain joins TRBV20-1 to TRBJ1-5, with D tentatively TRBD1 (6 bases). Coverage ceases 3 residues before the CDR3 finishes, and the germline J gene fills in the end. Germline loops: CDR1 DFQATT, CDR2 SNEGSKA (reference sequence). V gave up 3 bases and J gave up 6 bases, with 12 bases separating them. The CDR3 runs to 13 residues.